This entry describes one TCR beta chain. The sample comes from a study of molecular identifiers for immune sequencing clone quantification. The germline V gene encodes CDR1 SNHLY and CDR2 FYNNEI. This CDR3 has 15 amino acids. J gave up 2 bases and V 7 bases, and 9 bases lay outside the gene matches. TCRdb redid the calling of the PCR reads with MiXCR, one entry per CDR3 protein. The table lists more than 300,000 distinct CDR3 sequences, over 20% of them singletons. The chain links TRBV2 to TRBJ1-2, with TRBD1 matching over 8 bases. Sequencing was performed on naive CD8+ T cells from blood, with Jurkat cell RNA spiked in. As for subset: FACS-sorted CD8+CD4-CCR7+CD45RA+ naive T cells. The clonotype originates from a human donor in good health. Some libraries in this study had Jurkat cell RNA spiked in. CDR3: CASKMQAGGNYGYTF. The CDR3, as DNA: TGTGCCAGCAAAATGCAGGCAGGGGGCAACTATGGCTACACCTTC.